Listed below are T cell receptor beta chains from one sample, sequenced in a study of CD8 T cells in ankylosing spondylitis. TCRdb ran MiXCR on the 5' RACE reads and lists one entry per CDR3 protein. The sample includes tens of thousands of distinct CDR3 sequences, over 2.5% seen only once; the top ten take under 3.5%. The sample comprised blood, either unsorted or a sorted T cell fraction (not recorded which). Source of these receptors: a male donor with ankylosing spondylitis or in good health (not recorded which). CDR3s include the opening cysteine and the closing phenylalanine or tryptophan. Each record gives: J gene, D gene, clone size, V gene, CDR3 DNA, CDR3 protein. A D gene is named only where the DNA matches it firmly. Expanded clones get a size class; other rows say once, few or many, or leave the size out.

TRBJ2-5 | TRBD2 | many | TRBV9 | TGTGCCAGCAGCGCTGGACTAGCGGGATTGCTTGAGACCCAGTACTTC | CASSAGLAGLLETQYF
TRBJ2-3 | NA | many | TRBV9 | TGTGCCAGCAGCGCTGGCGGCAGCCAGTGGGGCACAGATACGCAGTATTTT | CASSAGGSQWGTDTQYF
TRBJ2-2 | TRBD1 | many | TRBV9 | TGTGCCAGCAGCGTAGGAGGACAGGCCTTCACCGGGGAGCTGTTTTTT | CASSVGGQAFTGELFF
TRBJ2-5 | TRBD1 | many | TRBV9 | TGTGCCAGCAGCGATGGGACAGGCGTCCACCAAGAGACCCAGTACTTC | CASSDGTGVHQETQYF
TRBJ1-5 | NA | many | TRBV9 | TGTGCCAGCAGCGTAGGGCAGGGGACTCAGCCCCAGCATTTT | CASSVGQGTQPQHF
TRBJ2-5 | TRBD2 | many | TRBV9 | TGTGCCAGCAGCCCGCTAGCGGGAGTCGGAGAGACCCAGTACTTC | CASSPLAGVGETQYF
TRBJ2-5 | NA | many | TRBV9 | TGTGCCAGCAGCGTAGCAGCGAGGCCAGCGGCCCAAGAGACCCAGTACTTC | CASSVAARPAAQETQYF
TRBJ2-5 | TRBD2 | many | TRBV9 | TGTGCCAGCAGCGGGACTAGCGGGGGGGCCGGTGAGACCCAGTACTTC | CASSGTSGGAGETQYF
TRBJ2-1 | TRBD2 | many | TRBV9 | TGTGCCAGCAGCCCTAGGGTAGCGGGACTCAACGATGAGCAGTTCTTC | CASSPRVAGLNDEQFF
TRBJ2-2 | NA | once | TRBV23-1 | TGCGTCAGCAGTCAACAGATAACCGGGGAGCTGTTTTTT | CVSSQQITGELFF
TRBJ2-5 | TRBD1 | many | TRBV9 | TGTGCCAGCAGCGCATCACCGGGACAGGGGGCAGAGACCCAGTACTTC | CASSASPGQGAETQYF
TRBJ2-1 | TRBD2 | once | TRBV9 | TGTGCCAGCAGCATACTAGCGGGGGAGTACAATGAGCAGTTCTTC | CASSILAGEYNEQFF
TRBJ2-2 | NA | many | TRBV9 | TGTGCCAGCAGCGTAGACGGCAGTAACACCGGGGAGCTGTTTTTT | CASSVDGSNTGELFF
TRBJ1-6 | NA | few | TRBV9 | TGTGCCAGCAGCGTAGATGGGGGGCCACCACCGAATTCACCCCTCCACTTT | CASSVDGGPPPNSPLHF
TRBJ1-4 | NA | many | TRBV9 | TGTGCCAGCAGCGTAACAGGGAGAGGCGAAAAACTGTTTTTT | CASSVTGRGEKLFF
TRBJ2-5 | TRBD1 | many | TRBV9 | TGTGCCAGCAGCGTAAACTGGGACAGTCAAGAGACCCAGTACTTC | CASSVNWDSQETQYF
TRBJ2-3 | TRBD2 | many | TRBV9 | TGTGCCAGCAGCGTAGGAATAGGGACTAGCGTCCCAGATACGCAGTATTTT | CASSVGIGTSVPDTQYF
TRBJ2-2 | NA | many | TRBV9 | TGTGCCAGCAGCGTAGTGACAACCGGGGAGCTGTTTTTT | CASSVVTTGELFF
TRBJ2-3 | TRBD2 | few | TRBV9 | TGTGCCAGCAGCGTAGAAGCCGGGACTAGCGGGAGGGCCCAGGTTACGCAGTATTTT | CASSVEAGTSGRAQVTQYF
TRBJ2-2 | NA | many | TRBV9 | TGTGCCAGCAGCCCCCGTAACCAGGAATTCGGCGGGGAGCTGTTTTTT | CASSPRNQEFGGELFF
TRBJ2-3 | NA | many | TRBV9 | TGTGCCAGCAGCGTCAGTACGGGCACAGATACGCAGTATTTT | CASSVSTGTDTQYF
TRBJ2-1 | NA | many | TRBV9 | TGTGCCAGCAGCCCTCTCTCAGGATACAATGAGCAGTTCTTC | CASSPLSGYNEQFF
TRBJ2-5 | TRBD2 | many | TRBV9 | TGTGCCAGCAGCGTAGGGGAGCGGGAGCCCGAGACCCAGTACTTC | CASSVGEREPETQYF
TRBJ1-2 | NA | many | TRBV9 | TGTGCCAGCAGCGTAGGAGGGCTTAGTTATGGCTACACCTTC | CASSVGGLSYGYTF
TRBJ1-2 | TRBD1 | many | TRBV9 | TGTGCCAGCAGTAAAGATGCCGGGACAGCACTCGATGGCTACACCTTC | CASSKDAGTALDGYTF
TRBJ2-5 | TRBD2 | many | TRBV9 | TGTGCCAGCAGCGTAGCTAGCGGGGGGGCCCAAGAGACCCAGTACTTC | CASSVASGGAQETQYF
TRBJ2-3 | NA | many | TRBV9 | TGTGCCAGCAGCGTAGTCGGGGGAACCACAGATACGCAGTATTTT | CASSVVGGTTDTQYF
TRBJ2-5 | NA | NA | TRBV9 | TGTGCCAGCAGCGCCCGCAGGGGAGGGCAAGAGACCCAGTACTTC | CASSARRGGQETQYF
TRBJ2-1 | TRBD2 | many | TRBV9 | TGTGCCAGCAGCCCCCACTTGCGGGGGGGCGGTATTGAGCAGTTCTTC | CASSPHLRGGGIEQFF
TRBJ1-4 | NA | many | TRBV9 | TGTGCCAGCAGCGTAGCTGCAACTAATGAAAAACTGTTTTTT | CASSVAATNEKLFF
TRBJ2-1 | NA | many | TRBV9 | TGTGCCAGCAGCCCACGGGGGACGGATAACAATGAGCAGTTCTTC | CASSPRGTDNNEQFF
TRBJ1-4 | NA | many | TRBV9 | TGTGCCAGCAGCGTAGGGGCTCTCAATGAAAAACTGTTTTTT | CASSVGALNEKLFF
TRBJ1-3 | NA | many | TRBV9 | TGTGCCAGCAGCGTAACGTTCTCTGGAAACACCATATATTTT | CASSVTFSGNTIYF
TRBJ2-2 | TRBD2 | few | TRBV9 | TGTGCCAGCAGCGTCGGGACTAATGCCGGGGAGCTGTTTTTT | CASSVGTNAGELFF
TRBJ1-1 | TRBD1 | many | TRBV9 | TGTGCCAGCAGCCTTAGGACAGGGGGGAACACTGAAGCTTTCTTT | CASSLRTGGNTEAFF
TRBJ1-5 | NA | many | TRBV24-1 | TGTGCCACCAGGGTTTGGCAGCCCCAGCATTTT | CATRVWQPQHF
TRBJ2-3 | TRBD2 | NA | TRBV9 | TGTGCCAGCAGCATCCACCAGGGACTAGCGCATGGGACAGATACGCAGTATTTT | CASSIHQGLAHGTDTQYF
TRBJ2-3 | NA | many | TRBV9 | TGTGCCAGCAGCGTAGCGGCCTCAAGGGATACGCAGTATTTT | CASSVAASRDTQYF
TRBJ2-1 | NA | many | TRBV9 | TGTGCCAGCAGCGTAGGATGGGCGGGCGACTCCTACAATGAGCAGTTCTTC | CASSVGWAGDSYNEQFF
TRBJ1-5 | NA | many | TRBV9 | TGTGCCAGCAGCGTAGACCAATTTGGCAATCAGCCCCAGCATTTT | CASSVDQFGNQPQHF
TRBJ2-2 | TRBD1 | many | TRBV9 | TGTGCCACCACCAATCGGGACAGGCCTTTATCGGGGCACACCGGGGAGCTGTTTTTT | CATTNRDRPLSGHTGELFF
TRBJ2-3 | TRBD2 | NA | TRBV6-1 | TGTGCCAGCAGTGCGCTAGCGGGAAGGCAGTATTTT | CASSALAGRQYF
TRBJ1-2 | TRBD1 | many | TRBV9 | TGTGCCAGCAGCTCCTGGACAGGGCTCACCTTC | CASSSWTGLTF
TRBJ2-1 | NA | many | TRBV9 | TGTGCCAGCAGTATATCGGGGGCCTACAATGAGCAGTTCTTC | CASSISGAYNEQFF
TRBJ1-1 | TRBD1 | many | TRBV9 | TGTGCCAGCAGCGTAGACCTCCGTCCCGACAGGGGGGTGAACACTGAAGCTTTCTTT | CASSVDLRPDRGVNTEAFF
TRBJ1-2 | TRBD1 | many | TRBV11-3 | TGTGCCAGCAGCCCTCGGACAGGGGGCCGGTATGGCTACACCTTC | CASSPRTGGRYGYTF
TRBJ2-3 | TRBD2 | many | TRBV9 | TGTGCCAGCAGCCCGCCCCACGGGGGGTCCACAGATACGCAGTATTTT | CASSPPHGGSTDTQYF
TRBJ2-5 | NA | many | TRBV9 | TGTGCCAGCAGCGTATCCCCCAGCGAGACCCAGTACTTC | CASSVSPSETQYF
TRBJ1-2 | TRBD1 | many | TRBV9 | TGTGCCAGCAGCGCGGGGACAGTCTATGGCTACACCTTC | CASSAGTVYGYTF
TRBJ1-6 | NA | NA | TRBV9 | TGTGCCAGCAGCGCCAGCGGGGCGTCCTATAATTCACCCCTCCACTTT | CASSASGASYNSPLHF
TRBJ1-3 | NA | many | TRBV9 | TGTGCCAGCAGCGTAGCGCCCGGGTCTGGAAACACCATATATTTT | CASSVAPGSGNTIYF
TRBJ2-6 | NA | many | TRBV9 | TGTGCCAGCAGCCACAATCGGGCCGGGAACCAACTCTATGGGGCCAACGTCCTGACTTTC | CASSHNRAGNQLYGANVLTF
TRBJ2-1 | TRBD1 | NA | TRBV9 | TGTGCCAGCAGCGTCGGGACAGGGGGGGAGCATGAGCAGTTCTTC | CASSVGTGGEHEQFF
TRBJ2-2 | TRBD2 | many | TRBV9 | TGTGCCAGCAGCGTAGACCCTAGCGGGAGGACCGGCGGCGGGGAGCTGTTTTTT | CASSVDPSGRTGGGELFF
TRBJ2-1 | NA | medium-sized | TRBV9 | TGTGCCAGCAGCAAAACCAGCGGGCTTTACAATGAGCAGTTCTTC | CASSKTSGLYNEQFF